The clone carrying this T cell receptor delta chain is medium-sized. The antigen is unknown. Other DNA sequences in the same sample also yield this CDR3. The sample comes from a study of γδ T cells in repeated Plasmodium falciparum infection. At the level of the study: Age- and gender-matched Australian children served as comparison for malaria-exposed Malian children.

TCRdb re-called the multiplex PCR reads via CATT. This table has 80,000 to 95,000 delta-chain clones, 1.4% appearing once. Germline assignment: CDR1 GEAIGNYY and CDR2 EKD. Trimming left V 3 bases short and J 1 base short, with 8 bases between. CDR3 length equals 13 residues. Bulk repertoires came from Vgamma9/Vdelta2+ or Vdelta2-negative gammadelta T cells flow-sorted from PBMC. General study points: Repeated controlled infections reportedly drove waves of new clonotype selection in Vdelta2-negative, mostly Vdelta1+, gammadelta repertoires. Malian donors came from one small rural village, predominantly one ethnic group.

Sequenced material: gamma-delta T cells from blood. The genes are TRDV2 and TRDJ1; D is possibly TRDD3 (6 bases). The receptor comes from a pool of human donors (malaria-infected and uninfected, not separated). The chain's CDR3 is CACDGISTDKLIF. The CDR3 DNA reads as TGTGCCTGTGACGGGATATCCACCGATAAACTCATCTTT.